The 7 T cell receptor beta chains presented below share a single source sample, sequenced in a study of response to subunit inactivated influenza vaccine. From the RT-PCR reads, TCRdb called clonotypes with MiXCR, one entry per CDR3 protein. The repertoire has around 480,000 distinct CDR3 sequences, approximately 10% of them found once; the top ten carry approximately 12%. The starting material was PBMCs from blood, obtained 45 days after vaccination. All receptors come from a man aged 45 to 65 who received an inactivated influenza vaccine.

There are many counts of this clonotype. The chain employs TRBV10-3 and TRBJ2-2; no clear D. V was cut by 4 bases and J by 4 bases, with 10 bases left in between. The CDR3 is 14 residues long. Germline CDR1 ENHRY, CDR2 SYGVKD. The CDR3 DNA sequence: TGTGCCATCAGTGGCAAGGGTGGCACCGGGGAGCTGTTTTTT. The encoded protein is CAISGKGGTGELFF.

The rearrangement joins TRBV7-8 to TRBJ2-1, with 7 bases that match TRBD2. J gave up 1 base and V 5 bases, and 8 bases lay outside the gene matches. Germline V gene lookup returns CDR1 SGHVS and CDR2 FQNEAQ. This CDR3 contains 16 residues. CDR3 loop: CASSPSSGVSYNEQFF. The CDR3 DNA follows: TGTGCCAGCAGCCCCTCGAGCGGGGTTTCCTACAATGAGCAGTTCTTC.

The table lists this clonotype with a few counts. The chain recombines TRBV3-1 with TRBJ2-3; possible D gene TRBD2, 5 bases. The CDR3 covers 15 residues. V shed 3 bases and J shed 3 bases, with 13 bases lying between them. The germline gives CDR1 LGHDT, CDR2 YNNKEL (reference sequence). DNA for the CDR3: TGTGCCAGCAGCCAGCCCGGGGTAGGGACAGATACGCAGTATTTT. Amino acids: CASSQPGVGTDTQYF.

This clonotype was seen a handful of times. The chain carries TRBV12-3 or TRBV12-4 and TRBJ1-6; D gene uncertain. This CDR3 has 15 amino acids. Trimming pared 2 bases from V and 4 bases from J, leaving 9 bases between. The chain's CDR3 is CASSLKQPYNSPLHF. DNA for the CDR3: TGTGCCAGCAGTTTAAAACAGCCATATAATTCACCCCTCCACTTT.

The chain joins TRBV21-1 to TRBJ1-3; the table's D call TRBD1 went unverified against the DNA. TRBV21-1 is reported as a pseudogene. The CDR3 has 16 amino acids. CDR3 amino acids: CASTKLYRGGGNTIYF. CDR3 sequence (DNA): TGTGCCAGCACCAAGCTGTACAGGGGTGGTGGAAACACCATATATTTT.

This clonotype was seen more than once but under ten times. The CDR3, as DNA: TGTGCCAGCAGCCCCCGGAGGGGCGTCACGACTGAAGCTTTCTTT. As protein: CASSPRRGVTTEAFF. V gene TRBV7-2 combines with J gene TRBJ1-1; perhaps TRBD1 as D (5 bases). Germline lookup yields CDR1 SGHTA and CDR2 FQGNSA. V lost 5 bases and J 5 bases, leaving 18 bases between the germline ends. This CDR3 region has 15 residues.

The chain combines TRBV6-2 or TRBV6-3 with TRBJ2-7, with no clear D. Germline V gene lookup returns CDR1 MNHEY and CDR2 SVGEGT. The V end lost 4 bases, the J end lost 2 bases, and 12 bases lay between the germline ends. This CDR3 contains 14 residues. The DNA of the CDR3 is TGTGCCAGCAGTTGGGAAGGGAACACCTACGAGCAGTACTTC. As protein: CASSWEGNTYEQYF.